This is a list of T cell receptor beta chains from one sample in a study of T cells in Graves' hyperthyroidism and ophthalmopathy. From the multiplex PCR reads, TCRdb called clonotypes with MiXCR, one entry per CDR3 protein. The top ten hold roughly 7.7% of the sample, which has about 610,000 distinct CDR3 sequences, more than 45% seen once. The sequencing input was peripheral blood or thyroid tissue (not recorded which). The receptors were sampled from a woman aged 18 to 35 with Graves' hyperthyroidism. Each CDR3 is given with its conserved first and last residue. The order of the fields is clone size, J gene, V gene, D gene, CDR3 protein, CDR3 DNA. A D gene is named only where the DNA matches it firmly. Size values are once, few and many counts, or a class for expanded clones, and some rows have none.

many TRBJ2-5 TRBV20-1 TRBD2 CSARDNREGLGETQYF TGCAGTGCTAGAGATAATCGGGAGGGCCTCGGAGAGACCCAGTACTTC
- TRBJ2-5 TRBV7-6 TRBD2 CASSLVREAAFRTQYF TGTGCCAGCAGCTTAGTGCGGGAGGCCGCCTTTCGGACCCAGTACTTC
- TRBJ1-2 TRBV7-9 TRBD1 CATSGTENHGGYTF TGTGCCACCTCCGGGACAGAAAATCATGGTGGCTACACCTTC
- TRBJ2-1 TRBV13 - CASRAQGSGNSEQFF TGTGCCAGCAGAGCGCAGGGCTCGGGCAATTCTGAGCAGTTCTTC
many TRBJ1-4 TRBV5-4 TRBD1 CASSLEGARNEKLFF TGTGCCAGCAGCTTGGAGGGGGCTAGGAATGAAAAACTGTTTTTT
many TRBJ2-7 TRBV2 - CASRLGQYYEQYF TGTGCCAGCAGGTTGGGACAATACTACGAGCAGTACTTC
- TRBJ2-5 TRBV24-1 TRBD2 CATSDSAGGPQETQYF TGTGCCACCAGTGATTCAGCGGGAGGTCCCCAAGAGACCCAGTACTTC
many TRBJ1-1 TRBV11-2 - CASRFEGVAEAFF TGTGCCAGCAGATTTGAGGGGGTTGCTGAAGCTTTCTTT
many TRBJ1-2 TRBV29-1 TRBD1 CSVEDPRGLRYGYTF TGCAGCGTTGAAGATCCTAGGGGGCTTCGCTATGGCTACACCTTC
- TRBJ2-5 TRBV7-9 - CASSLGNSYNETQYF TGTGCCAGCAGTCTGGGAAACTCCTACAATGAGACCCAGTACTTC
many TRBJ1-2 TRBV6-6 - CATDSTNYGYTF TGTGCCACGGACAGCACTAACTATGGCTACACCTTC
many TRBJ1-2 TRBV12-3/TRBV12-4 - CASSGRGGYGYTF TGTGCCAGCAGTGGCAGGGGAGGCTATGGCTACACCTTC
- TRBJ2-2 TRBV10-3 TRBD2 CAIRGRASGRSMNTGELFF TGTGCCATCAGGGGACGGGCTAGCGGTAGATCCATGAACACCGGGGAGCTGTTTTTT
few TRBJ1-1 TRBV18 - CASSPPTVSMNTEAFF TGTGCCAGCTCACCACCCACGGTTAGTATGAACACTGAAGCTTTCTTT
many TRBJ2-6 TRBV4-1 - CASSPKTGTNVLTF TGCGCCAGCAGCCCGAAAACGGGAACCAACGTCCTGACTTTC
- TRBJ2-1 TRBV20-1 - CSAPIPGHPYNEQFF TGCAGTGCCCCCATACCGGGACACCCATACAATGAGCAGTTCTTC
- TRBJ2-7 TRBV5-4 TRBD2 CASSLHAGEREQYF TGTGCCAGCAGCCTTCACGCGGGAGAGCGCGAGCAGTACTTC
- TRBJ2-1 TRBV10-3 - CAISRTAPNNGQFF TGTGCCATCAGCCGGACAGCGCCAAACAATGGGCAGTTCTTC